This TCR beta chain was identified during a study of blood T cells in healthy people across ages. The second PCR ran about 6 to 11 cycles with a sample-barcoded 5' primer and J-beta primers. TCRdb passed the 5' RACE reads through MiXCR, listing each CDR3 protein once. The profile shows approximately 810,000 distinct CDR3 sequences, 35% to 40% of them singletons. This CDR3 has 17 residues. This sequence was found in a young man in good health. The chain employs TRBV21-1 and TRBJ2-7. TRBV21-1 is a known pseudogene. The sample was blood. For the CDR3, the DNA is TGTGCCAGCAGCAAGGGTGGGGTGACGGAGTACTCCTACGAGCAGTACTTC. Encoded protein: CASSKGGVTEYSYEQYF.